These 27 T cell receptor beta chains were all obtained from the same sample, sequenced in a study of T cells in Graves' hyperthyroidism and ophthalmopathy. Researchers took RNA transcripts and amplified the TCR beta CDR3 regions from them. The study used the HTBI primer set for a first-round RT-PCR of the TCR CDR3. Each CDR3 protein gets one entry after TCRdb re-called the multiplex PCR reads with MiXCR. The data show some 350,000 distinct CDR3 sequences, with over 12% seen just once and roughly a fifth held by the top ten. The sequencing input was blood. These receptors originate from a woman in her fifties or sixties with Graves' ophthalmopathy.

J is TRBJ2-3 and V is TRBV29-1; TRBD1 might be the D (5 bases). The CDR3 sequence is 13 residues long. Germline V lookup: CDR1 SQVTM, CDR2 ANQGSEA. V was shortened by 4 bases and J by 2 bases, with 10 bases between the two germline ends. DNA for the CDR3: TGCAGCGTTGGAGACAGACCCACAGATACGCAGTATTTT. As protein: CSVGDRPTDTQYF.

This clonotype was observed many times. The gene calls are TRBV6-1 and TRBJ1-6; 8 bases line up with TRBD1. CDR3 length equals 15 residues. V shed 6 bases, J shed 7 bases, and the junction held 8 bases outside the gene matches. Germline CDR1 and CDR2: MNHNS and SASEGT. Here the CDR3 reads CASRMAAGGNSPLHF. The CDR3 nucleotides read TGTGCCAGCAGGATGGCGGCAGGGGGCAATTCACCCCTCCACTTT.

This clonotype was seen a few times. The CDR3 sequence is CASGTSGLIEQFF. CDR3 coding DNA: TGCGCCAGTGGGACTAGCGGGCTAATTGAGCAGTTCTTC. This chain links TRBV5-1 with TRBJ2-1; TRBD2 matches 12 bases. This CDR3 has 13 amino acids. J was trimmed by 9 bases and V by 8 bases; bases with no gene match: 6. Germline V gene data show CDR1 as SGHRS and CDR2 as YFSETQ.

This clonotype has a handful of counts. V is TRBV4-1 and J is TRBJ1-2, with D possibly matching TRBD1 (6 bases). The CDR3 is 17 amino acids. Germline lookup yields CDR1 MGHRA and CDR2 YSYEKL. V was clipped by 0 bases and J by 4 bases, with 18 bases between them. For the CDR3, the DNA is TGCGCCAGCAGCCAAGATTTGGAGGGGGATTTAGTCTATGGCTACACCTTC. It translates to CASSQDLEGDLVYGYTF.

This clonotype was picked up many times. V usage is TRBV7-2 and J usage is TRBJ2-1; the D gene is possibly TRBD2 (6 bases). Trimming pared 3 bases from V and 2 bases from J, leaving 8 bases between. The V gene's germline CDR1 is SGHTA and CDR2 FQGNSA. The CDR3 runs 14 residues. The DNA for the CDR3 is TGTGCCAGCAGCTTTGCGGGACCCTACAATGAGCAGTTCTTC. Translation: CASSFAGPYNEQFF.

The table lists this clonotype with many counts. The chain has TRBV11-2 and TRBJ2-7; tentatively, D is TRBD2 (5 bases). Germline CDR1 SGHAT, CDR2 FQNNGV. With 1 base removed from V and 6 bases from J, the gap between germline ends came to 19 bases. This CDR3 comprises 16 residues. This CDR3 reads CASSLVFGGSLSEQYF. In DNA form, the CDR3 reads TGTGCCAGCAGCTTAGTCTTTGGTGGGAGCTTGAGCGAGCAGTACTTC.

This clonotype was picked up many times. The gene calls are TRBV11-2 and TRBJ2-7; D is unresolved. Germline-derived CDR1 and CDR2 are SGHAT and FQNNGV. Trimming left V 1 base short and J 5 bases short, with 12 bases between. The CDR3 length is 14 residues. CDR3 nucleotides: TGTGCCAGCAGCTTAGTGGCCCACAAGGACGAGCAGTACTTC. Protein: CASSLVAHKDEQYF.

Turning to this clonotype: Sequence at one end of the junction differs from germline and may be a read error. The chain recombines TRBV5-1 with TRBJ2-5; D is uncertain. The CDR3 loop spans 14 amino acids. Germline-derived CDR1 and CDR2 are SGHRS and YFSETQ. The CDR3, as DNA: TGCGCCAGCAGCTTGGCGGTCAGGCAAGAGGCCCAGTACTTC. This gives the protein CASSLAVRQEAQYF.

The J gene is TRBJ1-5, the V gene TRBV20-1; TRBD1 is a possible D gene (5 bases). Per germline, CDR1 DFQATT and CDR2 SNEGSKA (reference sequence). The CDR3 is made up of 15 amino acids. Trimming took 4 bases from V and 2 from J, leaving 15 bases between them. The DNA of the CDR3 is TGCAGTGCTACCCCCCACGGGGCGGGCAATCAGCCCCAGCATTTT. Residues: CSATPHGAGNQPQHF.

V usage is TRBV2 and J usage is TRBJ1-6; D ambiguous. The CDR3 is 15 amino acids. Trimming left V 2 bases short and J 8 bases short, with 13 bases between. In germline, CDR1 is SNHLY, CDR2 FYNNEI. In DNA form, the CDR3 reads TGTGCCAGCAGTGAACCCCCTGGCAGAGATTCACCCCTCCACTTT. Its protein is CASSEPPGRDSPLHF. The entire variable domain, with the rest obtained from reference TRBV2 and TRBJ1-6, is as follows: EPEVTQTPSHQVTQMGQEVILRCVPISNHLYFYWYRQILGQKVEFLVSFYNNEISEKSEIFDDQFSVERPDGSNFTLKIRSTKLEDSAMYFCASSEPPGRDSPLHFGNGTRLTVT.

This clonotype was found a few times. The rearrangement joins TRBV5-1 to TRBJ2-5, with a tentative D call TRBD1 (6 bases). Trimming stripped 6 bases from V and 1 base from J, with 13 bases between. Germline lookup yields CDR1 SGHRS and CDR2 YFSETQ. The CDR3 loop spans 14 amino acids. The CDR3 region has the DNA TGCGCCAGCAAACGAACAGGGTTCCAAGAGACCCAGTACTTC. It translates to CASKRTGFQETQYF. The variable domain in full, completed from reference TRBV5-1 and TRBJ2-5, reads KAGVTQTPRYLIKTRGQQVTLSCSPISGHRSVSWYQQTPGQGLQFLFEYFSETQRNKGNFPGRFSGRQFSNSRSEMNVSTLELGDSALYLCASKRTGFQETQYFGPGTRLLVL.

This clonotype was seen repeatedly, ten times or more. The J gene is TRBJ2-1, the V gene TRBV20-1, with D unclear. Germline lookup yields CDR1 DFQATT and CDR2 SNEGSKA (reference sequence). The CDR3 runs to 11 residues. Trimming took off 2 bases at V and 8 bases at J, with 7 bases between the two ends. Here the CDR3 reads CSARRFDEQFF. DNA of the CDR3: TGCAGTGCTAGAAGGTTTGATGAGCAGTTCTTC.

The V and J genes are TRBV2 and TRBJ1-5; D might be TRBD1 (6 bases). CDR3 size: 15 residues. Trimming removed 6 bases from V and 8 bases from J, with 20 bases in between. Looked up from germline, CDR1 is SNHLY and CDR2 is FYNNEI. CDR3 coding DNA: TGTGCCAGCAGGGCGGGGGGGCTCCCCGGGGAGCCCCAGCATTTT. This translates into CASRAGGLPGEPQHF. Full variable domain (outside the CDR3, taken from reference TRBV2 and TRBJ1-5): EPEVTQTPSHQVTQMGQEVILRCVPISNHLYFYWYRQILGQKVEFLVSFYNNEISEKSEIFDDQFSVERPDGSNFTLKIRSTKLEDSAMYFCASRAGGLPGEPQHFGDGTRLSIL.

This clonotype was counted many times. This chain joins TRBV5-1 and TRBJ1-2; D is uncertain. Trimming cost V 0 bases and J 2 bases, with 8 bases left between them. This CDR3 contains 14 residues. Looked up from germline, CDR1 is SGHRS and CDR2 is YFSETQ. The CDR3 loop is CASSLDSQNYGYTF. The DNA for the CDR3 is TGCGCCAGCAGCTTGGATTCACAAAACTATGGCTACACCTTC.

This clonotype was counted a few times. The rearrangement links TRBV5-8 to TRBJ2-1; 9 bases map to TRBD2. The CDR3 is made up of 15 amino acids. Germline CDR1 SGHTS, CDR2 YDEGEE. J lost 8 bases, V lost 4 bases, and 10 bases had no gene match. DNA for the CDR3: TGTGCCAGCAGCCCTATAGCGGGAGTCACCGATGAGCAGTTCTTC. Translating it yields CASSPIAGVTDEQFF.

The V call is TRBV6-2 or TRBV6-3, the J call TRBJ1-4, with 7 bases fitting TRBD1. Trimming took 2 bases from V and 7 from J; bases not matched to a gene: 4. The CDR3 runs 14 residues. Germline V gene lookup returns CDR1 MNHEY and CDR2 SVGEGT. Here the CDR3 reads CASSYRQGAEKLFF. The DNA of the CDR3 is TGTGCCAGCAGTTACCGACAGGGCGCTGAAAAACTGTTTTTT.

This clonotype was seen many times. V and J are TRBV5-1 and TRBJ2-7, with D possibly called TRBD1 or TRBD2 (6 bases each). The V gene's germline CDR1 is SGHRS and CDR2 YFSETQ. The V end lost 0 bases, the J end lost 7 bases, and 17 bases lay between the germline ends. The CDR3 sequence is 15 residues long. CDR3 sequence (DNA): TGCGCCAGCAGCTTGGATCTCGGGGGAAGGGGGGAGCAGTACTTC. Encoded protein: CASSLDLGGRGEQYF.

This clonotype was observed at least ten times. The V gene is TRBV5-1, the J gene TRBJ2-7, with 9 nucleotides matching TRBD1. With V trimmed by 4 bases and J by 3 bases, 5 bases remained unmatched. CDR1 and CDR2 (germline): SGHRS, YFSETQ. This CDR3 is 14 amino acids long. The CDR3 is CASSSPDRGYEQYF. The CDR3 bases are TGCGCCAGCAGCAGCCCGGACAGGGGCTACGAGCAGTACTTC.

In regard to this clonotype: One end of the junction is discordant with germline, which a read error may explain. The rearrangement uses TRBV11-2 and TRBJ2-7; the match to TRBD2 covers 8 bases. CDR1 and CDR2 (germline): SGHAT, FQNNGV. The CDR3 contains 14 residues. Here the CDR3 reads CASRLAGSSYEQYF. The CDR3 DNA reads TGTGCCAGCCGCTTAGCGGGATCCTCCTACGAGCAGTACTTC. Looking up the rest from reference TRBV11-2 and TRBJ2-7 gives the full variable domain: EAGVAQSPRYKIIEKRQSVAFWCNPISGHATLYWYQQILGQGPKLLIQFQNNGVVDDSQLPKDRFSAERLKGVDSTLKIQPAKLEDSAVYLCASRLAGSSYEQYFGPGTRLTVT.

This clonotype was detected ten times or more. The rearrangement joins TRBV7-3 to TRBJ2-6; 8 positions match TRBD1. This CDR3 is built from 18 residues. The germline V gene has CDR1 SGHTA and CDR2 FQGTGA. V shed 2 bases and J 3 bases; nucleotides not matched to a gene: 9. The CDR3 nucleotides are TGTGCCAGCAGCTTAGTGGCCAGGGGGCTTGTTGGGGCCAACGTCCTGACTTTC. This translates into CASSLVARGLVGANVLTF.

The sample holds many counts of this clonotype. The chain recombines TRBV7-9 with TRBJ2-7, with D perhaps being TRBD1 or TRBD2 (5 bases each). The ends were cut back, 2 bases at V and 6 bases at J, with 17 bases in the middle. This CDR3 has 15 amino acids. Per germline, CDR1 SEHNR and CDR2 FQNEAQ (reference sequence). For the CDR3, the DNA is TGTGCCAGCAGCTTACGGGGCAGGGCAGAAGGCGAGCAGTACTTC. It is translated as CASSLRGRAEGEQYF.

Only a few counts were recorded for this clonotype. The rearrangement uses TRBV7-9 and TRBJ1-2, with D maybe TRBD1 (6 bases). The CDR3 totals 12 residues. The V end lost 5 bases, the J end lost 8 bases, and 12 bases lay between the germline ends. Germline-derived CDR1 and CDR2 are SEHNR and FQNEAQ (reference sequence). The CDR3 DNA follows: TGTGCCAGCAGCCCAGGGGATCGGGGCTACACCTTC. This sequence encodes CASSPGDRGYTF.

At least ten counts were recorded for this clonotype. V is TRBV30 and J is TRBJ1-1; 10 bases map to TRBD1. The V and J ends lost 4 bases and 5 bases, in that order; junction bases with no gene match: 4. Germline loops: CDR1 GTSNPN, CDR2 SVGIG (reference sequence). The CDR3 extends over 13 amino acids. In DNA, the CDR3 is TGTGCCTGGAATAGGGACAGGGGTACTGAAGCTTTCTTT. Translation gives CAWNRDRGTEAFF. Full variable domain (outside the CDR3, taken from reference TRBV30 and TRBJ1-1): SQTIHQWPATLVQPVGSPLSLECTVEGTSNPNLYWYRQAAGRGLQLLFYSVGIGQISSEVPQNLSASRPQDRQFILSSKKLLLSDSGFYLCAWNRDRGTEAFFGQGTRLTVV.

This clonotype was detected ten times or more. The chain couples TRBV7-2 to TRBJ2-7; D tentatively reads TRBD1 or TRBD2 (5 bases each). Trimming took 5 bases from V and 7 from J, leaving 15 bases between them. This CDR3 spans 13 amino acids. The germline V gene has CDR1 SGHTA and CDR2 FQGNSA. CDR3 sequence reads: CASSPGPMKEQYF. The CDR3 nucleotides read TGTGCCAGCAGCCCGGGACCGATGAAGGAGCAGTACTTC.

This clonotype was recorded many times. The CDR3 is CASSLRLESTDTQYF. CDR3 nucleotide sequence: TGTGCCAGCAGCCTACGACTAGAGAGTACAGATACGCAGTATTTT. The chain employs TRBV11-2 and TRBJ2-3; D possibly corresponds to TRBD2 (6 bases). V gave up 5 bases and J gave up 3 bases, with 15 bases separating them. The CDR3 runs to 15 residues. The germline gives CDR1 SGHAT, CDR2 FQNNGV.

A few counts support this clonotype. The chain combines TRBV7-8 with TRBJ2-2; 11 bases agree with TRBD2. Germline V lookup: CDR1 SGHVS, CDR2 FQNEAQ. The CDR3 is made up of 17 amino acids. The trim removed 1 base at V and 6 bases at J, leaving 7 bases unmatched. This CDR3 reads CASSLETSGTRAGELFF. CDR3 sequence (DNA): TGTGCCAGCAGCTTAGAGACTAGCGGGACCCGGGCCGGGGAGCTGTTTTTT.

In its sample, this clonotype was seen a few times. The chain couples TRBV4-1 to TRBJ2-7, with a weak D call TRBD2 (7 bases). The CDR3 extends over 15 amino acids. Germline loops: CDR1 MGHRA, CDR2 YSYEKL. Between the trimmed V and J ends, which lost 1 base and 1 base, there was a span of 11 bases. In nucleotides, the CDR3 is TGCGCCAGCAGCCAAGTAGGGGGGGCTTCCTACGAGCAGTACTTC. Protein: CASSQVGGASYEQYF.